One and the same sample provided the 25 T cell receptor beta chains below, sequenced in a study of cytomegalovirus exposure and HLA in healthy donors. The study ran its PCR with 60 Vbeta and 13 Jbeta primers. Here immunoSEQ multiplex PCR was the method, and the copy in TCRdb shows in-frame clones only, minus some. The sample has roughly 59,000 clones; 60% to 80% are singletons. Sequenced: PBMCs. Receptors originate from a man between 35 and 55 years old in good health and CMV-seropositive.

The genes are TRBV2 and TRBJ2-2; tentatively, D is TRBD2 (7 bases). The V gene lost 5 bases and the J gene lost 7 bases, with 17 bases spanning the gap. The germline gives CDR1 SNHLY, CDR2 FYNNEI. The CDR3 has 15 amino acids. Written as DNA, the CDR3 is TGTGCCAGCAGTCGTAGAGGGGGGGGCAACGGGGAGCTGTTTTTT. Amino acids: CASSRRGGGNGELFF.

This clone was counted only a few times. This chain links TRBV29-1 with TRBJ1-3; D is perhaps TRBD1 (5 bases). CDR1 is SQVTM, CDR2 ANQGSEA, per germline. CDR3 length: 13 residues. Trimming took off 7 bases at V and 0 bases at J, with 10 bases between the two ends. The CDR3 bases are TGCAGCGCAGACAGTAACTCTGGAAACACCATATATTTT. Translation gives CSADSNSGNTIYF.

V gene TRBV29-1 combines with J gene TRBJ1-1; 9 bases map to TRBD1. The CDR3 has 13 amino acids. The V and J ends lost 4 bases and 4 bases, in that order; junction bases with no gene match: 4. Germline V gene sequence: CDR1 SQVTM, CDR2 ANQGSEA. The CDR3 is CSVAGTGTTEAFF. The CDR3 nucleotides are TGCAGCGTTGCCGGGACAGGGACCACTGAAGCTTTCTTT.

V gene TRBV5-5 combines with J gene TRBJ1-4, with TRBD1 as a possible D gene (6 bases). The germline V gene encodes CDR1 SGHKS and CDR2 YYEKEE (reference sequence). This CDR3 has 16 residues. With 4 bases removed from V and 1 base from J, the gap between germline ends came to 14 bases. CDR3 loop: CASSRRGDGTNEKLFF. The CDR3 DNA reads TGTGCCAGCAGCCGCAGGGGTGATGGAACTAATGAAAAACTGTTTTTT.

V usage is TRBV15 and J usage is TRBJ2-3; 8 bases map to TRBD2. In germline, CDR1 is LNHNV, CDR2 YYDKDF (reference sequence). The CDR3 has 15 residues. V lost 5 bases and J lost 5; bases outside the gene matches: 9. CDR3 in DNA: TGTGCCACCAGCTCCCAGCGGGAGTGGGTAGATACGCAGTATTTT. The encoded protein is CATSSQREWVDTQYF.

The chain joins TRBV9 to TRBJ1-4; D might be TRBD1 (6 bases). CDR1 is SGDLS, CDR2 YYNGEE, per germline. The germline V and J ends were trimmed by 0 bases and 6 bases, with 18 bases remaining between them. The CDR3 is made up of 17 amino acids. In DNA, the CDR3 is TGTGCCAGCAGCGTAGGTTTGGGGGCGGCCTTGGATGAAAAACTGTTTTTT. Translation gives CASSVGLGAALDEKLFF.

The chain uses TRBV4-1 and TRBJ1-6; 9 bases agree with TRBD1. V shed 4 bases and J 6 bases; nucleotides not matched to a gene: 13. Germline CDR1 MGHRA, CDR2 YSYEKL. The CDR3 covers 18 residues. CDR3 bases: TGCGCCAGCAGCCCCGGACAGGGGATCACTTTGGGTAATTCACCCCTCCACTTT. Encoded protein: CASSPGQGITLGNSPLHF.

This rearrangement joins TRBV4-1 to TRBJ1-4; D may be TRBD1 (5 bases). Germline CDR1 is MGHRA and CDR2 is YSYEKL. Trimming stripped 1 base from V and 3 bases from J, with 9 bases between. This CDR3 spans 15 amino acids. CDR3: CASSQVKGSNEKLFF. The CDR3 region has the DNA TGCGCCAGCAGCCAAGTGAAGGGGTCTAATGAAAAACTGTTTTTT.

The chain is built from TRBV6-1 and TRBJ1-1; TRBD1 might be the D (5 bases). The V end lost 5 bases, the J end lost 5 bases, and 9 bases lay between the germline ends. The CDR3 runs to 12 residues. Germline CDR1 and CDR2: MNHNS and SASEGT. In DNA form, the CDR3 reads TGTGCCAGCAGTCTTAGGGGAACTGAAGCTTTCTTT. This gives the protein CASSLRGTEAFF.

The CDR3 region has the DNA TGTGCCAGCAGCTCTTTAGAGGGCGGCGGGAGGTCCTACGAGCAGTACTTC. This encodes CASSSLEGGGRSYEQYF. The J gene is TRBJ2-7, the V gene TRBV11-3; 8 bases are shared with TRBD2. J was trimmed by 1 base and V by 4 bases; bases with no gene match: 12. Germline V gene sequence: CDR1 SGHNT, CDR2 YENEEA. This CDR3 comprises 17 residues.

The chain links TRBV7-6 to TRBJ1-1; D may be TRBD1 (6 bases). The CDR3 extends over 12 amino acids. CDR1 is SGHVS and CDR2 is FNYEAQ in the germline V gene. Trimming shortened V by 5 bases and J by 5 bases, and 9 bases separated the two germline ends. The CDR3 loop reads CASSPGTTEAFF. As DNA, the CDR3 is TGTGCCAGCAGCCCAGGGACAACTGAAGCTTTCTTT. The entire variable domain, with the rest obtained from reference TRBV7-6 and TRBJ1-1, is as follows: GAGVSQSPRYKVTKRGQDVALRCDPISGHVSLYWYRQALGQGPEFLTYFNYEAQQDKSGLPNDRFSAERPEGSISTLTIQRTEQRDSAMYRCASSPGTTEAFFGQGTRLTVV.

The chain links TRBV7-8 to TRBJ2-2, with D tentatively TRBD2 (6 bases). The CDR3 covers 16 residues. V shed 4 bases and J shed 5 bases, with 17 bases lying between them. CDR1 is SGHVS, CDR2 FQNEAQ, per germline. The CDR3 region is CASSSGPGLDTGELFF. The CDR3 bases are TGTGCCAGCAGCTCTGGACCGGGACTTGATACCGGGGAGCTGTTTTTT. The full variable domain, its missing parts supplied by reference TRBV7-8 and TRBJ2-2, is GAGVSQSPRYKVAKRGQDVALRCDPISGHVSLFWYQQALGQGPEFLTYFQNEAQLDKSGLPSDRFFAERPEGSVSTLKIQRTQQEDSAVYLCASSSGPGLDTGELFFGEGSRLTVL.

The rearrangement links TRBV7-9 to TRBJ1-1; D is possibly TRBD1 (5 bases). Trimming pared 5 bases from V and 7 bases from J, leaving 14 bases between. The CDR3 covers 13 residues. Germline values: CDR1 SEHNR, CDR2 FQNEAQ (reference sequence). CDR3 in amino acids: CASSLRRDDEAFF. CDR3 coding DNA: TGTGCCAGCAGCCTCCGGAGGGACGATGAAGCTTTCTTT.

The chain recombines TRBV9 with TRBJ2-7, with TRBD1 as a possible D gene (5 bases). V was cut by 7 bases and J by 5 bases, with 19 bases left in between. This CDR3 contains 14 residues. Looked up from germline, CDR1 is SGDLS and CDR2 is YYNGEE. The CDR3 DNA is TGTGCCAGCGCGAAGGGGCTCCTGTTCGACGAGCAGTACTTC. This encodes CASAKGLLFDEQYF.

The rearrangement uses TRBV25-1 and TRBJ1-2; 7 bases fit TRBD1. The CDR3 runs 12 residues. The V gene end was trimmed by 6 bases and the J gene end by 8 bases; junction bases not matched to a gene: 6. Germline values: CDR1 MGHDK, CDR2 SYGVNS. CDR3 bases: TGTGCCAGCAGGACGACAGGGAACGGCTACACCTTC. It encodes CASRTTGNGYTF.

This clone came up a few times. The chain combines TRBV7-2 with TRBJ1-2; 10 bases are a match to TRBD1. The trim removed 5 bases at V and 4 bases at J, leaving 4 bases unmatched. Germline loops: CDR1 SGHTA, CDR2 FQGNSA. CDR3 length: 14 amino acids. CDR3 in amino acids: CASSVTGGGYGYTF. CDR3 in DNA: TGTGCCAGCAGCGTGACAGGGGGCGGCTATGGCTACACCTTC.

This clone was observed a few times. The J gene is TRBJ1-1, the V gene TRBV27, with TRBD1 matching 7 bases. Per germline, CDR1 MNHEY and CDR2 SMNVEV (reference sequence). The CDR3 is made up of 14 amino acids. Losses at the gene ends were 2 bases for V and 5 bases for J; bases not matched to a gene: 5. The CDR3 here is CASSLKGAATEAFF. Here the CDR3 DNA reads TGTGCCAGCAGTTTAAAGGGGGCCGCGACTGAAGCTTTCTTT.

The J gene is TRBJ1-1, the V gene TRBV7-3; D possibly corresponds to TRBD1 (6 bases). This CDR3 spans 14 amino acids. Trimming took 5 bases from V and 5 from J, leaving 15 bases between them. Per the germline V gene, CDR1 is SGHTA and CDR2 is FQGTGA. The CDR3 sequence is CASSKGGMETEAFF. The DNA for the CDR3 is TGTGCCAGCAGCAAGGGGGGGATGGAGACTGAAGCTTTCTTT.

This clone was found a few times. The chain recombines TRBV6-5 with TRBJ2-7; TRBD2 is a possible D gene (7 bases). The CDR3 length is 13 residues. Germline V lookup: CDR1 MNHEY, CDR2 SVGAGI. The germline V and J ends were trimmed by 10 bases and 5 bases, with 18 bases remaining between them. The DNA for the CDR3 is TGTGCCACCCGGGGGGACATATCAGACGAGCAGTACTTC. It yields the protein CATRGDISDEQYF.

V gene TRBV2 combines with J gene TRBJ1-1; D might be TRBD1 (6 bases). Trimming removed 6 bases at V and 7 bases at J, with 12 bases between. Germline assignment: CDR1 SNHLY and CDR2 FYNNEI. The CDR3 is 12 residues long. CDR3 in DNA: TGTGCCAGCAGATGGGGGCCTGGTGAAGCTTTCTTT. Amino acids: CASRWGPGEAFF.

This clone was observed a few times. The rearrangement links TRBV30 to TRBJ2-7; 10 positions agree with TRBD2. V was pared by 0 bases and J by 3 bases, with 11 bases of the junction left unmatched. Germline assignment: CDR1 GTSNPN and CDR2 SVGIG (reference sequence). This CDR3 is built from 17 residues. In DNA form, the CDR3 reads TGTGCCTGGAGTGTAGCTAGCGGGAGTGGGGGCAGCTACGAGCAGTACTTC. This gives the protein CAWSVASGSGGSYEQYF. Together with reference TRBV30 and TRBJ2-7, the CDR3 gives the full variable domain: SQTIHQWPATLVQPVGSPLSLECTVEGTSNPNLYWYRQAAGRGLQLLFYSVGIGQISSEVPQNLSASRPQDRQFILSSKKLLLSDSGFYLCAWSVASGSGGSYEQYFGPGTRLTVT.

This chain connects TRBV4-2 to TRBJ2-2; a possible D gene is TRBD2 (5 bases). CDR1 is LGHNA, CDR2 YNFKEQ, per germline. Trimming removed 10 bases from V and 1 base from J, with 13 bases in between. This CDR3 contains 14 residues. CDR3 in amino acids: CATEAYRNTGELFF. Written as DNA, the CDR3 is TGTGCCACGGAGGCGTATCGGAACACCGGGGAGCTGTTTTTT.

This clone was seen once. The gene calls are TRBV6-1 and TRBJ1-5; TRBD1 agrees at 8 bases. The germline CDR1 and CDR2 sequences are MNHNS and SASEGT. The CDR3 is 15 amino acids. The V segment lost 7 bases and the J segment 3 bases; nucleotides outside the gene matches: 8. Written as DNA, the CDR3 is TGTGCCAGCACCCCCCGCAGGGGGCCCAATCAGCCCCAGCATTTT. Translation gives CASTPRRGPNQPQHF.

V and J are TRBV27 and TRBJ1-4; D may be TRBD1 (5 bases). This CDR3 contains 15 residues. V gave up 6 bases and J gave up 5 bases, with 16 bases separating them. CDR1 MNHEY and CDR2 SMNVEV come from the germline V gene (reference sequence). CDR3 DNA sequence: TGTGCCAGCAGCCGAACCGACAGTACCAATGAAAAACTGTTTTTT. The encoded protein is CASSRTDSTNEKLFF.

With regard to this clone: Germline and junction disagree at one end, which may indicate a read error. This chain joins TRBV19 and TRBJ2-7, with D possibly TRBD1 on 6 matching bases. There are 13 residues in the CDR3. Germline V lookup: CDR1 LNHDA, CDR2 SQIVND (reference sequence). The CDR3 nucleotides read TGTGTCAGTAGTTCCGACAGGACCTACGAGCAGTACTTC. Residues: CVSSSDRTYEQYF.